The T cell receptor beta chain described here comes from a study of PD-1 blockade in mismatch repair-deficient tumors. Study in general: Enrolled about 2013-2016, patients had progressing, pretreated mismatch repair-deficient cancers of 12 types. Findings and limits, study-wide: After pembrolizumab, tumor-resident clones rose rapidly, then generally contracted before radiologic responses.

PCR or immunohistochemistry showed mismatch repair deficiency in every enrolled patient. TCRs were sequenced from a few patients responding to pembrolizumab. Method: immunoSEQ multiplex PCR; TCRdb's copy keeps in-frame clones and lacks some. This sample has fewer than 45,000 clones, with approximately 84% found just once. This CDR3 region has 12 residues. V shed 4 bases and J shed 7 bases, with 12 bases lying between them. In germline, CDR1 is SGHRS, CDR2 YFSETQ. Comment on this clone: The antigen remains undetermined.

This sequence joins TRBV5-1 and TRBJ2-7; D not resolved. This sequence was found in an adult with mismatch repair-deficient cancer. The input for sequencing was peripheral blood, taken less than 95 weeks after starting pembrolizumab. CDR3 amino acids: CASSKTLDEQYF. The CDR3 nucleotides are TGCGCCAGCAGCAAGACCTTGGATGAGCAGTACTTC.